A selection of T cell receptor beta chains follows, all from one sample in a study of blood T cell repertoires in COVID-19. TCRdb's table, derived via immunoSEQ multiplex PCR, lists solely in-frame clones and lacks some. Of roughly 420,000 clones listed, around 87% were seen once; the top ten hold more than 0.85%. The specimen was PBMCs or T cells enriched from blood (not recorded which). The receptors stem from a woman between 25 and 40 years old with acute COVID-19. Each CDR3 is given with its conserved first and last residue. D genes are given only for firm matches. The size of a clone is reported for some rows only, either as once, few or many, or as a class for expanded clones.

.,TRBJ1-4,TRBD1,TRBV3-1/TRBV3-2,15,TGTGCCAGCAGGGGCCCAGGACAGGGGATTGAAAAACTGTTTTTT,CASRGPGQGIEKLFF
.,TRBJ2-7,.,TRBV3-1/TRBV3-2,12,TGTGCCAGCAGCCAAAGAGGCTACGAGCAGTACTTC,CASSQRGYEQYF
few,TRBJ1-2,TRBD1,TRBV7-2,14,TGTGCCAGCAGCTTAAAAGGGACAGGGGGTGGCTACACCTTC,CASSLKGTGGGYTF
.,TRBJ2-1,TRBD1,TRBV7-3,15,TGTGCCAGCACGGCCGGGACAGGGAGCTGGGGTGAGCAGTTCTTC,CASTAGTGSWGEQFF
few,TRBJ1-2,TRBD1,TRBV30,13,TGTGCCTGGAATTTGGACAGGACGTACGGCTACACCTTC,CAWNLDRTYGYTF
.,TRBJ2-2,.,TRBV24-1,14,TGTGCCACCAGTGCCGAGGGTCGCACCGGGGAGCTGTTTTTT,CATSAEGRTGELFF
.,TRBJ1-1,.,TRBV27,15,TGTGCCAGCAGTTCATCAGTTTCAGGGAACACTGAAGCTTTCTTT,CASSSSVSGNTEAFF
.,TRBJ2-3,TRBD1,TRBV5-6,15,TGTGCCAGCAGCTTGAAGGGGGCATACACAGATACGCAGTATTTT,CASSLKGAYTDTQYF
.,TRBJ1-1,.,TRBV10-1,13,TGCGCCAGCAGTGGACAGTTGAACACTGAAGCTTTCTTT,CASSGQLNTEAFF
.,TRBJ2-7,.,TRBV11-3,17,TGTGCCAGCAGCTTAGATGGGGCCCCCAGGGTCACCTACGAGCAGTACTTC,CASSLDGAPRVTYEQYF
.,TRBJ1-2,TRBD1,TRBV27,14,TGTGCCAGCAGCTCTCCGGGACAGGGGTCTGGCTACACCTTC,CASSSPGQGSGYTF
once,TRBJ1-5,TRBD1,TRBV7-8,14,TGTGCCAGCAGCCAGGACAGGGGCAATCAGCCCCAGCATTTT,CASSQDRGNQPQHF
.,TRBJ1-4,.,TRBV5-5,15,TGTGCCAGCAGCTTTTTGACAGCAACTAATGAAAAACTGTTTTTT,CASSFLTATNEKLFF
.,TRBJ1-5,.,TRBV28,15,TGTGCCAGCTTTCATAGAACCGGGCGAGGGCAGCCCCAGCATTTT,CASFHRTGRGQPQHF
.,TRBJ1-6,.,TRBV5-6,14,TGTGCCAGCAGCTTGGGACAGCCCCCCAAATCCCTCCACTTT,CASSLGQPPKSLHF
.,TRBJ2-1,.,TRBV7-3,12,TGTGCCAGCAGCTTAACGGGAGATGAGCAGTTCTTC,CASSLTGDEQFF
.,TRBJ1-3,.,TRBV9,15,TGTGCCAGCAGCGTAACGGGAGACTCTGGAAACACCATATATTTT,CASSVTGDSGNTIYF
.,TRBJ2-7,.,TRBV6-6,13,TGTGCCAGCAGTTACTCGATGGCGGGCGAGCAGTACTTC,CASSYSMAGEQYF
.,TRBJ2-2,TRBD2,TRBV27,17,TGTGCCAGCAGTTTCTGGGGCGGGGGGTCGAACACCGGGGAGCTGTTTTTT,CASSFWGGGSNTGELFF
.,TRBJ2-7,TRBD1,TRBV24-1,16,TGTGCCACCAGTGATTTTGGGACAGGGGGCACCTACGAGCAGTACTTC,CATSDFGTGGTYEQYF
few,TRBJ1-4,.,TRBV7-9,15,TGTGCCAGCAGCTTATCCGAGAAAGCTAATGAAAAACTGTTTTTT,CASSLSEKANEKLFF
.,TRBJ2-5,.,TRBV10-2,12,TGCGCCAGCGAGACCCCGGGAGAGACCCAGTACTTC,CASETPGETQYF
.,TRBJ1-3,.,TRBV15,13,TGTGCCACCAGCCCGGGATCTGGAAACACCATATATTTT,CATSPGSGNTIYF
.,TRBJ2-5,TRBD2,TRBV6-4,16,TGTGCCAGCAGTGACTCCCAGCGGGGTATGAGGGAGACCCAGTACTTC,CASSDSQRGMRETQYF
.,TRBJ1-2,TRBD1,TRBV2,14,TGTGCCAGCAGGGACGACAGGGGCGGCTATGGCTACACCTTC,CASRDDRGGYGYTF
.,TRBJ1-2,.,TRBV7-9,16,TGTGCCAGCAGCTTAGGATCCCGACAGGTGGGCTATGGCTACACCTTC,CASSLGSRQVGYGYTF
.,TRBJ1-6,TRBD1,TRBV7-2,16,TGTGCCAGCAGCTTCCTAGACAGGGGAGTTTTGTCACCCCTCCACTTT,CASSFLDRGVLSPLHF
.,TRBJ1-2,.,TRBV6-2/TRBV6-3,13,TGTGCCAGCAGTTCAGCGGGACGGCTGGGCTACACCTTC,CASSSAGRLGYTF
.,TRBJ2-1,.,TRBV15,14,TGTGCCACCAGCAGAGATCGGGGCTACAATGAGCAGTTCTTC,CATSRDRGYNEQFF
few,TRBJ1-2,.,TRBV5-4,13,TGTGCCAGCAGCTTGGGGGGGGACTATGGCTACACCTTC,CASSLGGDYGYTF
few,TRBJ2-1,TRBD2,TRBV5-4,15,TGTGCCAGCAGCTTGATTGCGGGGGTCCACAATGAGCAGTTCTTC,CASSLIAGVHNEQFF
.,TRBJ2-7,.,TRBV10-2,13,TGCGCCAGCAGTGTTGCAGTCCTCTACGAGCAGTACTTC,CASSVAVLYEQYF
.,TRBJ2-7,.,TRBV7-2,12,TGTGCCAGCAGCTTAGCATACTACGAGCAGTACTTC,CASSLAYYEQYF
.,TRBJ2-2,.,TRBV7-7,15,TGTGCCAGCAGCCCCGTGGGGGGTTACACCGGGGAGCTGTTTTTT,CASSPVGGYTGELFF
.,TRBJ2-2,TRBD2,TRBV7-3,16,TGTGCCAGCAGCCGTCTTGGCGGGGGGGCAATCGGGGAGCTGTTTTTT,CASSRLGGGAIGELFF
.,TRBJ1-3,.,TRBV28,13,TGTGCCAGCAGTCCAGGGGCTGGAAACACCATATATTTT,CASSPGAGNTIYF
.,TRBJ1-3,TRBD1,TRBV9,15,TGTGCCAGCAGCGGGGACAGGGTGTACGGAAACACCATATATTTT,CASSGDRVYGNTIYF
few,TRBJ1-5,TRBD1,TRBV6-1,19,TGTGCCAGCAGTGAAGGGACAGGGCCACGGGGATATAGCAATCAGCCCCAGCATTTT,CASSEGTGPRGYSNQPQHF
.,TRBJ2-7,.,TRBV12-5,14,TGTGCTAGTGGTTTAGGCCCGGGTCTCTACGAGCAGTACTTC,CASGLGPGLYEQYF
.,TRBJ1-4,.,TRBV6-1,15,TGTGCCAGCAGTGAAGCGGGGGCGCAGGGGACGAAACTGTTTTTT,CASSEAGAQGTKLFF
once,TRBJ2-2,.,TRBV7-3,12,TGTGCCAGCAGCTCGACAGGCGGGGAGCTGTTTTTT,CASSSTGGELFF
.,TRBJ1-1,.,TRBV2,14,TGTGCCAGCAGCTACACCGGAGGGGACACTGAAGCTTTCTTT,CASSYTGGDTEAFF
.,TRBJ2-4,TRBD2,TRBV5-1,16,TGCGCCAGCAGCTTGGCCAGCGGGGTGGCCAAAAACATTCAGTACTTC,CASSLASGVAKNIQYF
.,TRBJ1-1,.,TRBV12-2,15,TGTGCAAGTCGCCCCGATCTACAGGAATACACTGAAGCTTTCTTT,CASRPDLQEYTEAFF
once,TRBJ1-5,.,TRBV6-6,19,TGTGCCAGCAGCTCCTCGGGAGCCCGGGCCTTGTATAGCAATCAGCCCCAGCATTTT,CASSSSGARALYSNQPQHF
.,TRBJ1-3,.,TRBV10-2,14,TGCGCCAGCAGTGAAGGAGGGTCTGGAAACACCATATATTTT,CASSEGGSGNTIYF
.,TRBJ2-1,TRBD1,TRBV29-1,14,TGCAGCGCCCGGGACAGGGGATCCTACAATGAGCAGTTCTTC,CSARDRGSYNEQFF
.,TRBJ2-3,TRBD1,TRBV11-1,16,TGTGCCAGCAGCATACAGGGGGATGGAAGCACAGATACGCAGTATTTT,CASSIQGDGSTDTQYF
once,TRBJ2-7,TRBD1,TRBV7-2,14,TGTGCCAGCAGCAGGGGGACAGGCTCCTACGAGCAGTACTTC,CASSRGTGSYEQYF
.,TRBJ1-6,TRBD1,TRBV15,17,TGTGCCACCAGCAGAGATCTCGGGACAGGGTATAATTCACCCCTCCACTTT,CATSRDLGTGYNSPLHF
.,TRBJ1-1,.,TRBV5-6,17,TGTGCCAGCAGCTTGGCCGGGGCAGGGAGGTGGGCCACTGAAGCTTTCTTT,CASSLAGAGRWATEAFF
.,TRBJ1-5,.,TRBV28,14,TGTGCCAGCAGTATACAGGGTTGGAATCAGCCCCAGCATTTT,CASSIQGWNQPQHF
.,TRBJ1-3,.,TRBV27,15,TGTGCCAGCAGTTCACTCGGGGGGCGTGGAAACACCATATATTTT,CASSSLGGRGNTIYF
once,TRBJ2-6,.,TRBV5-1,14,TGCGCCAGCAGCCGGAGTACTGGGGCCAACGTCCTGACTTTC,CASSRSTGANVLTF
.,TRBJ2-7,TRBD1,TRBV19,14,TGTGCCAGTAGTATGGGGACAGGGTCCTACGAGCAGTACTTC,CASSMGTGSYEQYF
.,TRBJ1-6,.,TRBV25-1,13,TGTGCCAGCAGTGGGCGGGAGAATTCACCCCTCCACTTT,CASSGRENSPLHF
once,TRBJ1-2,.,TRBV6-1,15,TGTGCCAGCAGTGAGCGTGACACAGGGATATACGGCTACACCTTC,CASSERDTGIYGYTF
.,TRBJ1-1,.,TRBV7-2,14,TGTGCCAGCAGCTTGGCTCTTCTGAACACTGAAGCTTTCTTT,CASSLALLNTEAFF
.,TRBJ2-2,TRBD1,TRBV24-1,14,TGTGCCACCAGCTTCACAGGGGTAGCCGGGGAGCTGTTTTTT,CATSFTGVAGELFF
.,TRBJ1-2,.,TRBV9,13,TGTGCCAGCAAGGGAGGGGGATACTCGGGCTACACCTTC,CASKGGGYSGYTF